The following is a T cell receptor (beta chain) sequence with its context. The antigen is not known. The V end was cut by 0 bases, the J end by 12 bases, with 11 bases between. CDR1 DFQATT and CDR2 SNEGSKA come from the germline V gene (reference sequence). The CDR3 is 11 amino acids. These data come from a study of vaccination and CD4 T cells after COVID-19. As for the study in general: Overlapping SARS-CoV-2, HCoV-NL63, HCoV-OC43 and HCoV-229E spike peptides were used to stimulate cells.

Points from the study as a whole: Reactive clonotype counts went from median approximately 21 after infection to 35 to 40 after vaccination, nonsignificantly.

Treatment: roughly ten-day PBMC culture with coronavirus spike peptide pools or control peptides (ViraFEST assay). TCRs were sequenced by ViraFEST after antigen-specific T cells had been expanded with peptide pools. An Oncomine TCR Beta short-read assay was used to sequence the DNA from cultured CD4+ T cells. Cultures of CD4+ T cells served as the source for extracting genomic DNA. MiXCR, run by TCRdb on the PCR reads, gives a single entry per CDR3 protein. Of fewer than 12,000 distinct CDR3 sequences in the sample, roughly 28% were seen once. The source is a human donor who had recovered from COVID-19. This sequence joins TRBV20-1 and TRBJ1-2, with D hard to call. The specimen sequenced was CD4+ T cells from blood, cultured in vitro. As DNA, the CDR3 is TGCAGTGCTAGAGATACACCCGCTGACACCTTC. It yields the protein CSARDTPADTF.